This TCR beta chain was sequenced during a study of blood T cell repertoires in COVID-19. Produced via immunoSEQ multiplex PCR; TCRdb's table is partial and in-frame only. Of about 250,000 clones detected, roughly 88% appear once; the ten largest clones hold 2.5% to 3.5%. The CDR3 has 17 amino acids. Unmatched junction bases numbered 10, after V lost 1 base and J lost 4 bases. Germline CDR1 MGHRA, CDR2 YSYEKL. The V and J genes are TRBV4-1 and TRBJ2-7; TRBD2 matches at 10 bases. The TCR comes from a woman in her forties who had been exposed to COVID-19. Sequenced material: PBMCs or T cells enriched from blood (not recorded which). The CDR3 bases are TGCGCCAGCAGCCAAGTTAGACTAGCGGGCGGGAGGTACGAGCAGTACTTC. Protein: CASSQVRLAGGRYEQYF.